The 21 T cell receptor beta chains listed next were all sequenced from one sample in a study of T cells after somatic rescue of genetic block. Only in-frame clones appear in the TCRdb table, and some are missing; sequencing was by immunoSEQ multiplex PCR. In the table there are about 14,000 clones, more than 65% of which are singletons. Source material: peripheral blood mononuclear cells (PBMCs). Receptors were obtained from a boy aged 10-17 years.

This clone showed up just a few times. V and J are TRBV18 and TRBJ2-7, with TRBD2 matching 7 bases. CDR3 size: 15 residues. The V and J ends lost 2 bases and 3 bases, in that order; junction bases with no gene match: 7. Looked up from germline, CDR1 is KGHSH and CDR2 is LQKENI. CDR3 in DNA: TGTGCCAGCTCACCAGGGTCTAGCGGAGGCTACGAGCAGTACTTC. Its protein is CASSPGSSGGYEQYF.

V is TRBV6-5 and J is TRBJ2-3, with D unresolved. The CDR3 extends over 13 amino acids. The germline V gene encodes CDR1 MNHEY and CDR2 SVGAGI. V dropped 8 bases and J dropped 2 bases, with 11 bases sitting between them. In DNA form, the CDR3 reads TGTGCCAGCTACCGGCGAATCACAGATACGCAGTATTTT. Translated, it gives CASYRRITDTQYF.

V is TRBV5-1 and J is TRBJ1-2, with a tentative D call TRBD1 (6 bases). With 0 bases removed from V and 7 bases from J, the gap between germline ends came to 16 bases. CDR3 length: 15 residues. Germline CDR1 reads SGHRS; CDR2 reads YFSETQ. The chain's CDR3 is CASSLARGGSGGYTF. CDR3 sequence (DNA): TGCGCCAGCAGCTTGGCGAGAGGGGGATCCGGTGGCTACACCTTC.

The chain combines TRBV5-8 with TRBJ2-7, with a possible D match to TRBD2 (5 bases). V lost 8 bases to trimming and J lost 13 bases, with 10 bases between them. Germline-derived CDR1 and CDR2 are SGHTS and YDEGEE. There are 8 residues in the CDR3. This chain's CDR3 is CASSGSYF. The CDR3 DNA sequence: TGTGCCAGTTCGGGGAGCTACTTC.

With regard to this clone: Other DNA sequences in this sample translate to the same CDR3. The chain uses TRBV5-6 and TRBJ2-5; TRBD1 or TRBD2 may be the D gene (5 bases each). This CDR3 has 15 residues. V was trimmed by 0 bases and J by 3 bases, leaving 12 bases between them. Germline CDR1 SGHDT, CDR2 YYEEEE. The CDR3 DNA is TGTGCCAGCAGCTTGGAATGGGGGAGTAAAGAGACCCAGTACTTC. The encoded protein is CASSLEWGSKETQYF.

The chain links TRBV18 to TRBJ2-5; TRBD1 agrees at 9 bases. Germline lookup yields CDR1 KGHSH and CDR2 LQKENI. J lost 5 bases, V lost 3 bases, and 4 bases had no gene match. The CDR3 has 14 residues. This chain's CDR3 is CASSPNRGPETQYF. CDR3 coding DNA: TGTGCCAGCTCACCGAACAGGGGGCCCGAGACCCAGTACTTC.

This clone occurred once. The chain recombines TRBV28 with TRBJ2-5, with D tentatively TRBD2 (6 bases). Trimming took 5 bases from V and 2 from J, leaving 18 bases between them. Germline CDR1 and CDR2: MDHEN and SYDVKM. This CDR3 has 16 amino acids. Here the CDR3 DNA reads TGTGCCAGCAGTGGGAGGTTGGCACATCTTCAAGAGACCCAGTACTTC. It is translated as CASSGRLAHLQETQYF.

The genes are TRBV5-4 and TRBJ2-5, with a tentative D call TRBD1 (5 bases). The CDR3 length is 13 residues. Germline V gene data show CDR1 as SGHNT and CDR2 as YYREEE (reference sequence). The V end lost 3 bases, the J end lost 1 base, and 7 bases lay between the germline ends. This CDR3 is CASSYRFQETQYF. CDR3 nucleotides: TGTGCCAGCAGCTACAGGTTCCAAGAGACCCAGTACTTC.

This chain uses TRBV2 with TRBJ1-5; 9 bases are shared with TRBD1. V dropped 8 bases and J dropped 4; count of bases not matched to a gene: 6. The CDR3 is made up of 14 amino acids. Germline values: CDR1 SNHLY, CDR2 FYNNEI. The CDR3 nucleotides read TGTGCCAGCTGCCGGGACAGGGTTAATCAGCCCCAGCATTTT. It codes for CASCRDRVNQPQHF.

The chain joins TRBV6-5 to TRBJ1-3, with a weak D call TRBD1 (6 bases). The CDR3 sequence is 15 residues long. The V end was cut by 6 bases, the J end by 0 bases, with 12 bases between. Germline V CDR1 and CDR2: MNHEY, SVGAGI. The CDR3, as DNA: TGTGCCAGCAGATTAGACAGGCACTCTGGAAACACCATATATTTT. Protein: CASRLDRHSGNTIYF.

This clone was found many times. This chain links TRBV25-1 with TRBJ2-3; 10 bases are a match to TRBD1. The V segment lost 3 bases and the J segment 5 bases; nucleotides outside the gene matches: 8. Germline V gene lookup returns CDR1 MGHDK and CDR2 SYGVNS. The CDR3 runs 16 residues. CDR3 sequence reads: CASSDPIRDRGDTQYF. CDR3 sequence (DNA): TGTGCCAGCAGTGATCCTATCCGGGACAGGGGAGATACGCAGTATTTT.

This clone was detected a few times. The CDR3 loop reads CASSFPGQGNQPQHF. The CDR3 nucleotides read TGTGCCAGCAGTTTCCCTGGACAGGGTAATCAGCCCCAGCATTTT. The chain recombines TRBV28 with TRBJ1-5, with TRBD1 matching over 8 bases. Trimming took 3 bases from V and 4 from J; bases not matched to a gene: 5. This CDR3 is built from 15 residues. Germline V lookup: CDR1 MDHEN, CDR2 SYDVKM.

The rearrangement joins TRBV5-1 to TRBJ1-2; D is unclear. V was clipped by 0 bases and J by 7 bases, with 13 bases between them. This CDR3 is 14 amino acids long. In germline, CDR1 is SGHRS, CDR2 YFSETQ. The CDR3 DNA reads as TGCGCCAGCAGCTTGGATACAAGTAGGACTGGCTACACCTTC. Protein sequence: CASSLDTSRTGYTF.

The chain links TRBV7-9 to TRBJ2-7; D assignment may be TRBD1 or TRBD2 (5 bases each). Germline loops: CDR1 SEHNR, CDR2 FQNEAQ (reference sequence). The V end was cut by 1 base, the J end by 2 bases, with 24 bases between. The CDR3 has 19 amino acids. Here the CDR3 DNA reads TGTGCCAGCAGCTTAGGGTGGGACGGAGCCCTCACCAGCACCTACGAGCAGTACTTC. It encodes CASSLGWDGALTSTYEQYF. Full variable domain (remainder filled in from reference TRBV7-9 and TRBJ2-7): DTGVSQNPRHKITKRGQNVTFRCDPISEHNRLYWYRQTLGQGPEFLTYFQNEAQLEKSRLLSDRFSAERPKGSFSTLEIQRTEQGDSAMYLCASSLGWDGALTSTYEQYFGPGTRLTVT.

J is TRBJ1-6 and V is TRBV27; no clear D. Trimming took 8 bases from V and 10 from J, leaving 12 bases between them. The CDR3 runs 12 residues. Per the germline V gene, CDR1 is MNHEY and CDR2 is SMNVEV (reference sequence). This chain's CDR3 is CASRREGSPLHF. As DNA, the CDR3 is TGTGCCAGCCGCCGGGAAGGGTCACCCCTCCACTTT.

The chain has TRBV2 and TRBJ1-6; D unresolved. V was cut by 3 bases and J by 4 bases, with 13 bases left in between. In germline, CDR1 is SNHLY, CDR2 FYNNEI. The CDR3 runs 16 residues. The CDR3 is CASSDGKGIYNSPLHF. The DNA for the CDR3 is TGTGCCAGCAGTGATGGAAAGGGAATTTATAATTCACCCCTCCACTTT.

This clone was found once. This chain uses TRBV2 with TRBJ2-2; 10 bases agree with TRBD2. The CDR3 contains 15 residues. V trimming: 9 bases; J trimming: 5 bases; junction bases outside the gene matches: 9. CDR1 is SNHLY and CDR2 is FYNNEI in the germline V gene. CDR3 DNA: TGTGCCAGAGCTTGGGGTAGCGGGAGGACCGGGGAGCTGTTTTTT. It yields the protein CARAWGSGRTGELFF.

This clone is large by share. The chain links TRBV5-5 to TRBJ2-2; D is ambiguous. This CDR3 is built from 13 residues. Germline loops: CDR1 SGHKS, CDR2 YYEKEE (reference sequence). With 2 bases removed from V and 5 bases from J, the gap between germline ends came to 7 bases. The CDR3 DNA reads TGTGCCAGCAGCTTCTATATTACCGGGGAGCTGTTTTTT. Translating it yields CASSFYITGELFF.

The gene calls are TRBV5-6 and TRBJ2-3, with D possibly matching TRBD2 (5 bases). The CDR3 totals 16 residues. From germline, CDR1 is SGHDT and CDR2 YYEEEE. Trimming cost V 3 bases and J 5 bases, with 19 bases left between them. The CDR3 is CASSSIGGRHIDTQYF. In DNA, the CDR3 is TGTGCCAGCAGCTCCATCGGAGGACGACACATAGATACGCAGTATTTT.

V usage is TRBV6-1 and J usage is TRBJ2-1; D remains unclear. V was clipped by 3 bases and J by 8 bases, with 20 bases between them. The germline V gene has CDR1 MNHNS and CDR2 SASEGT. This CDR3 comprises 16 residues. In DNA, the CDR3 is TGTGCCAGCAGTGAGCGACTCCTGACGCTCGATGATGAGCAGTTCTTC. Amino acids: CASSERLLTLDDEQFF.

The chain employs TRBV4-3 and TRBJ1-1; D ambiguous. Trimming shortened V by 5 bases and J by 0 bases, and 10 bases separated the two germline ends. The CDR3 has 14 residues. Germline-derived CDR1 and CDR2 are LGHNA and YSLEER. CDR3 nucleotides: TGCGCCAGCAGCTTGAGGGTTTTGAACACTGAAGCTTTCTTT. As protein: CASSLRVLNTEAFF.